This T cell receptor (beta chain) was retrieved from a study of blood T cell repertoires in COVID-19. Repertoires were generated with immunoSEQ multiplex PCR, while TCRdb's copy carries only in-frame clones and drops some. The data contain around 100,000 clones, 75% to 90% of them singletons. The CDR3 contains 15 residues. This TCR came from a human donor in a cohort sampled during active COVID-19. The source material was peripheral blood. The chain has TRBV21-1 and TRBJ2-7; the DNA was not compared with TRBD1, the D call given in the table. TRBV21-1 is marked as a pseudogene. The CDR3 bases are TGTGCCAGCAGCAAAGGGGGCGACAGGGGGTACGAGCAGTACTTC. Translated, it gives CASSKGGDRGYEQYF.